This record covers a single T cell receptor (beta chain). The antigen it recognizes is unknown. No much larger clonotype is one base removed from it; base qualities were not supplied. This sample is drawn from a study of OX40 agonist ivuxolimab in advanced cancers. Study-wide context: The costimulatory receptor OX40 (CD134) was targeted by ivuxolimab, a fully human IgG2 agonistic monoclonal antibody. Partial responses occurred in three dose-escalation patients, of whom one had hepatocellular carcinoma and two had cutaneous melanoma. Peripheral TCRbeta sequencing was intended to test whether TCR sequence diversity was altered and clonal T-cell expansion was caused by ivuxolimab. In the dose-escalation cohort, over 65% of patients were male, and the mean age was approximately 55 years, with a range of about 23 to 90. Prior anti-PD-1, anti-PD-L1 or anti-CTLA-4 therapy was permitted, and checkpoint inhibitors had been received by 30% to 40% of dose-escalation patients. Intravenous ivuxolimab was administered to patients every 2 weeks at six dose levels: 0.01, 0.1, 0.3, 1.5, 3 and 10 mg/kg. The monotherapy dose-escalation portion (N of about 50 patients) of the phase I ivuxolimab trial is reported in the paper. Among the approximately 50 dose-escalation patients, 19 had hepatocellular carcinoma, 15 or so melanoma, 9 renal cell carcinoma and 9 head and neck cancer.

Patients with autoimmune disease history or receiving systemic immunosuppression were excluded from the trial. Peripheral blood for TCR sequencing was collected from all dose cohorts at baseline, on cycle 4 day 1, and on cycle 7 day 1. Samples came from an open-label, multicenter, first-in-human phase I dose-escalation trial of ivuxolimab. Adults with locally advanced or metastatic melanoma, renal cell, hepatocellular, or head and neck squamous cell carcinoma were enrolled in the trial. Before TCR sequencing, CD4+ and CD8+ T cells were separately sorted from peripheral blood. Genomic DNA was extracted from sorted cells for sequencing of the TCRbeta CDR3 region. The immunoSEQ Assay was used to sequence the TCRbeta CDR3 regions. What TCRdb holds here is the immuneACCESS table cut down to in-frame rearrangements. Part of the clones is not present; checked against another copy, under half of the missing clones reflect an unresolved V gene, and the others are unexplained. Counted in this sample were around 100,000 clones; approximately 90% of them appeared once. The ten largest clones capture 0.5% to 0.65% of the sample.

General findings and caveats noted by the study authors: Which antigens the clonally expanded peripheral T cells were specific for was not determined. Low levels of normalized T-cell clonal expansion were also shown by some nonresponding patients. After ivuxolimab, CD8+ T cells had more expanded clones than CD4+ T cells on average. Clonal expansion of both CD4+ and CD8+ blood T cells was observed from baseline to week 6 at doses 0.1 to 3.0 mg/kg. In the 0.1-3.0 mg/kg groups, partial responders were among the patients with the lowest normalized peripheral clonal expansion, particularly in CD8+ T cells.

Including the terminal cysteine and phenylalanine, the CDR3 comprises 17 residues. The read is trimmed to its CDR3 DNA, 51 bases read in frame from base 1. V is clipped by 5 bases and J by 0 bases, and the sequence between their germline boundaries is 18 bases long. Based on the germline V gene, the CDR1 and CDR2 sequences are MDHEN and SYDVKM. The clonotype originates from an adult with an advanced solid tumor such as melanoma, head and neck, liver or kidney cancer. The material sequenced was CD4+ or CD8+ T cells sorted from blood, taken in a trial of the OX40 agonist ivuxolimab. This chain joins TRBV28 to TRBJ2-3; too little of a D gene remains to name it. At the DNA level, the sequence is TGTGCCAGCAGTCCCTTAGGCGAAGTGGGTAGCACAGATACGCAGTATTTT. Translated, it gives CASSPLGEVGSTDTQYF.